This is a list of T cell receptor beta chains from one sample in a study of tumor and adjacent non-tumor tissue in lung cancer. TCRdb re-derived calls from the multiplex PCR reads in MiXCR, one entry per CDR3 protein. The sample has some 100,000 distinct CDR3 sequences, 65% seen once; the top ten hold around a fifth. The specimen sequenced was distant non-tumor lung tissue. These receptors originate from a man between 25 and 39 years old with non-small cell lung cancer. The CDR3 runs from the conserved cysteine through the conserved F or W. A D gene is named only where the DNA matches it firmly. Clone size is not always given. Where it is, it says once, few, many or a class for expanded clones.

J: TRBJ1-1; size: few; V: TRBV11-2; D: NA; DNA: TGTGCCAGCAGCTTTCACGGGAACACTGAAGCTTTCTTT; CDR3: CASSFHGNTEAFF
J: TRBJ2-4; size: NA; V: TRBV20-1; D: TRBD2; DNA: TGCAGTGCCTGCCCACTAGCGGGAGTGAAAAACATTCAATACTTC; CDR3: CSACPLAGVKNIQYF
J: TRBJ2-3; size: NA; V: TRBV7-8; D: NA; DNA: TGTGCCAACAGCTTAGAGGGCCCGGGCCAGGATACGCAGTATTTT; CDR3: CANSLEGPGQDTQYF
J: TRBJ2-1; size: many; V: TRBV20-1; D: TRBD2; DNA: TGCAGTGCTAGAGATTTCACTAGCGGGAGGAACGCCTACAATGAGCAGTTCTTC; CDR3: CSARDFTSGRNAYNEQFF
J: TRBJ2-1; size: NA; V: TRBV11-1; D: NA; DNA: TGTGCAAGCAGCTTAGAGACCAATGAGCAGTGCTTC; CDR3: CASSLETNEQCF
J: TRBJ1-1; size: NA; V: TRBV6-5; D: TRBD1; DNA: TGTGCCAGCAGTTATGGGACAGGTGATGAAGCTTTCTTT; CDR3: CASSYGTGDEAFF
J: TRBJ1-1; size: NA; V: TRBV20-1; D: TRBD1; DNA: TGTGGTGCTCGCCAGACAGGGGTGGACTCTGAAACTTTCTTT; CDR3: CGARQTGVDSETFF
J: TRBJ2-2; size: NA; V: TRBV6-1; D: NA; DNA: TGTGCCAGCAATGAAACCCAGGGATACACCTGGGAGCTGTTTTTT; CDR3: CASNETQGYTWELFF
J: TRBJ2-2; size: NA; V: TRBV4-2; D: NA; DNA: TGTGCTAGCAGCCAAGAGTCTTTGCGGGCCGTAACCGGGGAGCTGTTTTTT; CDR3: CASSQESLRAVTGELFF
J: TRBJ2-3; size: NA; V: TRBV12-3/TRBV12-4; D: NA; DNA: TGTGCCAGCAGTTTTAGGGGCTCCATATATACGCAGTATTTT; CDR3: CASSFRGSIYTQYF
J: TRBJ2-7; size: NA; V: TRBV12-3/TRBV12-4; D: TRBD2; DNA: TGTGCCAGTAGCCCAGGACTAGCGGGAGAGAACTCCTGCGAGCAGTACTTC; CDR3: CASSPGLAGENSCEQYF
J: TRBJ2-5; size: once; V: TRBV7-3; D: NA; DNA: TGTGCCTGCAGCTTAATGCCGACCACATCAGAGACCCATTACTTC; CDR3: CACSLMPTTSETHYF
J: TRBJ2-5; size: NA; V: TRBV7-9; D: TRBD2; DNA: TGTGCCAGCAGCTTAACCTCTCTAGCGGGGGCAGAGACCCAGTACTTC; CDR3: CASSLTSLAGAETQYF
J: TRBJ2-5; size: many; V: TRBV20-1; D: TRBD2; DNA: TGCAGTGCTCCATTACCTGGCGGGAGGAAACAAGAGACCCAGTACTTC; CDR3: CSAPLPGGRKQETQYF
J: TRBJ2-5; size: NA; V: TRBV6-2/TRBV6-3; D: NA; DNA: TGTGCCAGCAGTTACTCTCCGTTAGCGCTCCAAGAGACCCGGTACTTC; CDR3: CASSYSPLALQETRYF
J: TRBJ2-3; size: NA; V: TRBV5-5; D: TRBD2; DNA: TGTGTTAGCAGTTTGGGGACTAGCGGCGATCAGGATACGCAGTATTTT; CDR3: CVSSLGTSGDQDTQYF